This record looks at one T cell receptor (beta chain) sequence and its context. Antigen: not known. This specimen belongs to a study of cytomegalovirus exposure and HLA in healthy donors. Background on the study: Out of about 190 million T cells, an earlier analysis found roughly 110 million unique TCR beta sequences in total. Broader study findings: The authors later linked a missense DCLRE1C variant to TCR beta V- and J-gene trimming. The authors enumerated over 150 TCR beta chains as linked to cytomegalovirus.

The PCR ran on 60 Vbeta and 13 Jbeta primers. Generated by immunoSEQ multiplex PCR, the TCRdb table keeps only in-frame clones and is missing some. Seen here are 150,000 to 200,000 clones, 80% observed once, and the top ten hold 1.3%. This clonotype was obtained from a woman aged 45-60 years in good health and CMV-seronegative. The sequenced material came from PBMCs.

CDR3 amino acids: CASSTLAGYSSYEQYF. CDR3 coding DNA: TGTGCCAGCAGTACGCTAGCGGGATACAGCTCCTACGAGCAGTACTTC. The chain uses TRBV28 and TRBJ2-7; TRBD2 matches at 9 bases. The CDR3 is made up of 16 amino acids. Germline V lookup: CDR1 MDHEN, CDR2 SYDVKM. After removal of 5 bases from V and 0 bases from J, the junction contained 8 bases not matched to a gene.